This T cell receptor (beta chain) stems from a study of T cell changes during pregnancy in multiple sclerosis. The germline V gene has CDR1 MNHNS and CDR2 SASEGT. This CDR3 has 16 residues. Between the trimmed V and J ends, which lost 3 bases and 2 bases, there was a span of 14 bases. TCRdb keeps only in-frame clones here, not all; method: immunoSEQ multiplex PCR. The sample carries around 35,000 clones, 90% recorded once. The V and J genes are TRBV6-1 and TRBJ1-5; unclear D gene. The sequence came from a female donor with multiple sclerosis, enrolled in a pregnancy study. The sample in question was CD8+ T cells from peripheral blood mononuclear cells, obtained before pregnancy. The CDR3 region is CASSDDRGRGNQPQHF. The CDR3, as DNA: TGTGCCAGCAGTGATGACCGGGGAAGAGGCAATCAGCCCCAGCATTTT.